This T cell receptor beta chain came from a study of T cell changes during pregnancy in multiple sclerosis (dated by TCRdb to about 2019). Regarding the research as a whole: The study examined how the T cell repertoire changed over the course of pregnancy in women with multiple sclerosis.

The library was built by means of the immunoSEQ multiplex PCR assay. In its TCRdb copy, this immuneACCESS table keeps in-frame sequences only and misses some clones. Where compared with another copy, unresolved V genes explain less than half of these, and the others have no known cause. Here the sample has around 39,000 clones; nearly 90% occur a single time. Together, the top ten hold around 4.1% of the sample. For this chain, trimming is 1 base at the V end and 0 bases at the J end, and the number of junction bases without a gene match is 0. For CDR1 and CDR2, the germline V gene lists SGHTA and FQGTGA. The CDR3 holds 15 amino acids from the cysteine to the phenylalanine. CDR3 DNA is the only sequence kept; it has 45 bases, read in frame from the first base. As regards this clone: Its antigen specificity is not known. No base quality values were provided; no much bigger clone lies one nucleotide off.

This chain is built from TRBV7-3 and TRBJ1-3, with TRBD1 matching 7 junction bases. The sample here was CD8+ T cells from peripheral blood mononuclear cells, taken in the first trimester of pregnancy. The TCR originated in a female donor with multiple sclerosis, enrolled in a pregnancy study. The CDR3 in this case is CASSLRDSSGNTIYF. The DNA sequence is TGTGCCAGCAGCTTAAGGGACAGCTCTGGAAACACCATATATTTT.